This TCR beta chain was documented in a study of blood T cell repertoires in COVID-19. The wider study: Samples came from the United States, Italy and Spain, spanning acute and convalescent COVID-19. T cells, B-cell-depleted T cells, or PBMCs supplied cDNA or gDNA.

The CDR3 totals 14 residues. Germline loops: CDR1 SGHDT, CDR2 YYEEEE. V was shortened by 4 bases and J by 0 bases, with 11 bases between the two germline ends. Under the authors' procedure: Estimation of nucleated cell counts relied on the amplification of reference gene primers. Method: immunoSEQ multiplex PCR; TCRdb's copy keeps in-frame clones and lacks some. V, J and clone size derive from that table, while D and trimming were established from the DNA sequence. The sample includes about 120,000 clones, roughly 80% seen only once; the top ten take around 1.5%. Sequencing input: peripheral blood. The receptor's source is a man aged 45-65 years with acute or convalescent COVID-19. The J gene is TRBJ2-7, the V gene TRBV5-6, with D hard to call. The CDR3: CASSQPETSYEQYF. The CDR3 bases are TGTGCCAGCAGCCAGCCGGAGACCTCCTACGAGCAGTACTTC.